This T cell receptor beta chain originates from a study of shared clonotypes between healthy human individuals. Germline V CDR1 and CDR2: SGHNT, YENEEA. Between the trimmed V and J ends, which lost 5 bases and 6 bases, there was a span of 12 bases. The CDR3 runs 13 residues. A word on this clone: Its antigen is not known.

At deep level, the assay was performed. This table comes from immunoSEQ multiplex PCR, and its TCRdb copy is limited to in-frame clones, with some not included. The sample lists fewer than 400,000 clones; roughly 70% were seen once. Notes on the study in general: When naive CD4 clonotypes were compared across several donors, approximately 4.9% were shared. With few donors, the genetic and exposure-history diversity represented was limited.

Researchers partitioned CD4+ cells into CD45RA+ naive and CD45RA-negative memory subsets. The sequencing input was memory CD4+ T cells sorted from blood. Indicated subset: CD45RA-negative fraction. This TCR was sampled from a young man in good health. The chain couples TRBV11-3 to TRBJ2-3; unclear D gene. CDR3 residues: CASSILYADTQYF. CDR3 DNA: TGTGCCAGCAGCATACTTTATGCCGATACGCAGTATTTT.